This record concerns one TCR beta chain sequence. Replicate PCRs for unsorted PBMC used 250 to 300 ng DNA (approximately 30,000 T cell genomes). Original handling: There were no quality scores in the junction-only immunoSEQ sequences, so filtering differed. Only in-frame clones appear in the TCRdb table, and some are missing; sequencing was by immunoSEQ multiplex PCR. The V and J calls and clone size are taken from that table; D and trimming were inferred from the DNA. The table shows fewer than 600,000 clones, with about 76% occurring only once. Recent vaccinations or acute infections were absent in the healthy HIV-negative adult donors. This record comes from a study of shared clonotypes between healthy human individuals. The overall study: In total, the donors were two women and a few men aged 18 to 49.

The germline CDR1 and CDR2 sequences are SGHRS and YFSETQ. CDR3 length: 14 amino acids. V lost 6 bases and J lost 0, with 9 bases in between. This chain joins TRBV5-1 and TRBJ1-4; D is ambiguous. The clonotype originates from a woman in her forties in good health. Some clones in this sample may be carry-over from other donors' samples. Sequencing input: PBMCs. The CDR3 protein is CASTKEPTNEKLFF. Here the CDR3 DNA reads TGCGCCAGCACAAAAGAACCAACTAATGAAAAACTGTTTTTT. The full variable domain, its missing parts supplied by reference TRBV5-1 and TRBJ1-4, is KAGVTQTPRYLIKTRGQQVTLSCSPISGHRSVSWYQQTPGQGLQFLFEYFSETQRNKGNFPGRFSGRQFSNSRSEMNVSTLELGDSALYLCASTKEPTNEKLFFGSGTQLSVL.